Below are 14 T cell receptor beta chains sequenced from a single sample in a study of shared clonotypes between healthy human individuals. Assay: immunoSEQ multiplex PCR; the TCRdb copy retains only in-frame clones and omits some. The sample has 2 million to 2.5 million clones, 93% seen once; the top ten hold 0.36%. The specimen was naive CD4+ T cells from PBMCs. The subset here: CD45RA+ positively selected. Source of these receptors: a man younger than 30 in good health. Some clones in this sample may be carry-over from other donors' samples.

The rearrangement links TRBV6-5 to TRBJ2-7, with 12 bases aligning to TRBD2. The CDR3 spans 14 residues. The germline V gene has CDR1 MNHEY and CDR2 SVGAGI. Trimming at V came to 6 bases and at J to 3 bases, leaving 3 bases not matched to a gene. The CDR3 coding sequence is TGTGCCAGCAGCTCGACTAGCGGGAGCTACGAGCAGTACTTC. Translated, it gives CASSSTSGSYEQYF.

The rearrangement links TRBV19 to TRBJ1-2; maybe TRBD1 (5 bases). This CDR3 has 15 residues. The germline V and J ends were trimmed by 3 bases and 8 bases, with 19 bases remaining between them. Looked up from germline, CDR1 is LNHDA and CDR2 is SQIVND (reference sequence). The CDR3 region has the DNA TGTGCCAGTAGTATTTTAGGTCAGGGACTCGAGGGCTACACCTTC. Protein sequence: CASSILGQGLEGYTF.

This clone was seen a few times. The V and J genes are TRBV19 and TRBJ1-2, with TRBD1 matching 10 bases. Per germline, CDR1 LNHDA and CDR2 SQIVND (reference sequence). CDR3 length: 13 residues. J lost 6 bases, V lost 4 bases, and 2 bases had no gene match. The CDR3 DNA reads as TGTGCCAGTAGTACCGGGACAGGGGATGGCTACACCTTC. Translated, it gives CASSTGTGDGYTF.

The rearrangement uses TRBV6-1 and TRBJ1-2; tentative D call: TRBD1 (6 bases). The length of the CDR3 is 16 residues. The germline V gene encodes CDR1 MNHNS and CDR2 SASEGT. Trimming pared 0 bases from V and 0 bases from J, leaving 11 bases between. The CDR3 coding sequence is TGTGCCAGCAGTGAAGCTGGGGGGGGGCCTAACTATGGCTACACCTTC. Its translation is CASSEAGGGPNYGYTF.

DNA for the CDR3: TGTGCCAGCAGCCAGCTCGGGACAGGAGGATACGAGCAGTACTTC. Its protein is CASSQLGTGGYEQYF. The chain combines TRBV14 with TRBJ2-7, with 8 positions matching TRBD1. Germline CDR1 SGHDN, CDR2 FVKESK. CDR3 length: 15 amino acids. The trim removed 3 bases at V and 4 bases at J, leaving 8 bases unmatched.

This chain links TRBV9 with TRBJ1-2, with D uncertain. This CDR3 is built from 12 residues. Trimming left V 3 bases short and J 7 bases short, with 10 bases between. Germline V gene lookup returns CDR1 SGDLS and CDR2 YYNGEE. The CDR3 region has the DNA TGTGCCAGCAGCGCCTGGAGAAGTGGCTACACCTTC. This translates into CASSAWRSGYTF.

The V call is TRBV11-2, the J call TRBJ2-5; TRBD2 agrees at 10 bases. Per germline, CDR1 SGHAT and CDR2 FQNNGV. The V and J ends lost 3 bases and 0 bases, in that order; junction bases with no gene match: 4. The CDR3 contains 16 residues. The CDR3 nucleotides are TGTGCCAGCAGCTTGGGGGGACTAGCGTACCAAGAGACCCAGTACTTC. This sequence encodes CASSLGGLAYQETQYF.

CDR3 coding DNA: TGTGCCAGTGCGACTAGCGGGAGCCTGGATACGCAGTATTTT. Translation gives CASATSGSLDTQYF. J is TRBJ2-3 and V is TRBV6-1; TRBD2 aligns across 12 bases. CDR3 length equals 14 residues. V dropped 9 bases and J dropped 6; count of bases not matched to a gene: 7. Germline-derived CDR1 and CDR2 are MNHNS and SASEGT.

This chain links TRBV5-1 with TRBJ1-3; D gene ambiguous. The germline CDR1 and CDR2 sequences are SGHRS and YFSETQ. V lost 6 bases to trimming and J lost 0 bases, with 10 bases between them. The CDR3 covers 14 residues. CDR3 nucleotides: TGCGCCAGCACCCTCGGGCCCTCTGGAAACACCATATATTTT. Its translation: CASTLGPSGNTIYF.

This clone was counted once. The J gene is TRBJ2-1, the V gene TRBV28, with 14 bases aligning to TRBD2. Germline V gene sequence: CDR1 MDHEN, CDR2 SYDVKM. J lost 12 bases, V lost 2 bases, and 9 bases had no gene match. The CDR3 is made up of 16 amino acids. This chain's CDR3 is CASSLPGLAGEVRQFF. For the CDR3, the DNA is TGTGCCAGCAGTTTACCGGGACTAGCGGGAGAAGTTCGGCAGTTCTTC.

This chain links TRBV28 with TRBJ2-1, with 7 bases matching TRBD2. Germline V gene lookup returns CDR1 MDHEN and CDR2 SYDVKM. The CDR3 runs to 14 residues. Losses at the gene ends were 2 bases for V and 7 bases for J; bases not matched to a gene: 5. The CDR3 DNA sequence: TGTGCCAGCAGTTTAGCGGGAGCGCTAAATGAGCAGTTCTTC. This encodes CASSLAGALNEQFF.

The chain combines TRBV7-2 with TRBJ2-5; D remains unclear. This CDR3 spans 14 amino acids. Germline CDR1 is SGHTA and CDR2 is FQGNSA. Trimming removed 1 base at V and 1 base at J, with 7 bases between. In DNA form, the CDR3 reads TGTGCCAGCAGCTTAGACCGGAGCCAAGAGACCCAGTACTTC. Translated: CASSLDRSQETQYF.

The chain combines TRBV7-9 with TRBJ2-5; the D gene could be TRBD1 or TRBD2 (5 bases each). The germline V gene has CDR1 SEHNR and CDR2 FQNEAQ (reference sequence). V gave up 5 bases and J gave up 2 bases, with 9 bases separating them. This CDR3 comprises 13 residues. Here the CDR3 reads CASSPWGQETQYF. CDR3 nucleotides: TGTGCCAGCAGCCCGTGGGGGCAAGAGACCCAGTACTTC. Based on the CDR3 plus reference TRBV7-9 and TRBJ2-5, the full variable domain is DTGVSQNPRHKITKRGQNVTFRCDPISEHNRLYWYRQTLGQGPEFLTYFQNEAQLEKSRLLSDRFSAERPKGSFSTLEIQRTEQGDSAMYLCASSPWGQETQYFGPGTRLLVL.

This sequence joins TRBV12-5 and TRBJ2-7; possibly TRBD1 for D (6 bases). CDR3 length equals 19 residues. The germline V and J ends were trimmed by 0 bases and 1 base, with 22 bases remaining between them. The germline gives CDR1 LGHNT, CDR2 FRNRAP. The CDR3 loop is CASGLVLWCRGHKSYEQYF. For the CDR3, the DNA is TGTGCTAGTGGTTTGGTACTTTGGTGCAGGGGACACAAATCCTACGAGCAGTACTTC.